This T cell receptor (beta chain) was recovered during a study of cytomegalovirus exposure and HLA in healthy donors. The wider study: Among a few hundred genotyped donors, 65% to 90% fell in the Caucasian-associated ancestry cluster. Study-level results: Both high specificity and high sensitivity reportedly marked the classifier's diagnosis of cytomegalovirus status. The authors considered a cluster of highly shared sequence variants likely to be a sequencing artifact.

Use of 60 Vbeta and 13 Jbeta primers characterized the PCR. Sequencing used immunoSEQ multiplex PCR; TCRdb keeps in-frame clones, though not all of them. Altogether 100,000 to 150,000 clones are present, less than 80% being singletons, with the ten largest covering about 9.9%. Per the germline V gene, CDR1 is ENHRY and CDR2 is SYGVKD. There are 16 residues in the CDR3. V was pared by 3 bases and J by 0 bases, with 4 bases of the junction left unmatched. For this clone: Its antigen is as yet unknown.

The chain links TRBV10-3 to TRBJ1-3, with TRBD1 identical over 8 bases. The source of this sequence is a woman between 45 and 60 years old in good health and CMV-seropositive. Input material: PBMCs. The CDR3 sequence: CAISDGQGNSGNTIYF. In DNA, the CDR3 is TGTGCCATCAGTGACGGACAGGGCAACTCTGGAAACACCATATATTTT.